These 5 T cell receptor beta chains were sequenced from one sample in a study of metastatic and nonmetastatic thyroid tumors. TCRdb used MiXCR to call clones anew from the PCR reads. The sample yields some 8,000 clones, roughly 31% seen once. There were no patients who had received any treatment before thyroid surgery. Sequenced: tumor tissue. Receptor source: a female donor with papillary thyroid cancer or a benign thyroid nodule (not recorded which). Some clones in this sample may be carry-over from other donors' samples.

V gene TRBV6-1 combines with J gene TRBJ2-7; 8 nucleotides agree with TRBD1. The CDR3 is 18 amino acids. The ends lost 4 bases at V and 2 bases at J; junction bases unmatched: 16. Germline CDR1 MNHNS, CDR2 SASEGT. CDR3 in amino acids: CASSGGRGPDLETYEQYF. The CDR3 DNA is TGTGCCAGCAGTGGGGGCAGGGGGCCAGACCTGGAAACCTACGAGCAGTACTTC.

The CDR3 coding sequence is TGCAGTACCACAGGCGGGCCAGGGCAAGAGACCCAGTACTTC. It yields the protein CSTTGGPGQETQYF. The chain recombines TRBV20-1 with TRBJ2-5; D may be TRBD1 or TRBD2 (5 bases each). Germline values: CDR1 DFQATT, CDR2 SNEGSKA (reference sequence). CDR3 size: 14 residues. The V end lost 8 bases, the J end lost 2 bases, and 18 bases lay between the germline ends.

This clone occurred a few times. The chain recombines TRBV28 with TRBJ1-6; 9 nucleotides line up with TRBD1. The CDR3 loop spans 15 amino acids. Germline V gives CDR1 MDHEN, CDR2 SYDVKM. Trimming cost V 7 bases and J 9 bases; bases outside gene matches: 10. CDR3 DNA sequence: TGTGCCAGCACCCTGTGGACAGGGGCTGGTTCACCCCTCCACTTT. Amino acids: CASTLWTGAGSPLHF.

This clone was recorded at least ten times. One end of the junction does not line up with germline, which may come from a read error. This specimen includes other DNA sequences encoding the same CDR3. The chain recombines TRBV7-3 with TRBJ2-5, with D tentatively TRBD1 (6 bases). CDR1 is SGHTA and CDR2 is FQGTGA in the germline V gene. There are 18 residues in the CDR3. CDR3 in amino acids: CASSASPLVSGVPETQYF. Here the CDR3 DNA reads TGCGCCAGCAGCGCCTCCCCGCTAGTGTCAGGGGTCCCAGAGACCCAGTACTTC.

This clone was observed a handful of times. At one end the junction does not follow the germline gene, possibly because of a read error. The CDR3 protein is CASSLGWGDKGYQQYF. Written as DNA, the CDR3 is TGTGCCAGCAGCTTGGGGTGGGGGGACAAGGGCTACCAGCAGTACTTC. The chain carries TRBV12-3 or TRBV12-4 and TRBJ2-7; the D call may be TRBD1 or TRBD2 (6 bases each). This CDR3 comprises 16 residues.